These 3 T cell receptor beta chains originate from one sample sequenced in a study of cytomegalovirus exposure and HLA in healthy donors. PCR employed 60 Vbeta and 13 Jbeta primers. TCRdb's copy holds only in-frame clones and misses some; the assay was immunoSEQ multiplex PCR. Of about 90,000 clones detected, approximately 65% appear once; the ten largest clones hold approximately 5.8%. The sample taken for sequencing was PBMCs. The receptor source for this set is a woman aged 30 to 39 in good health and CMV-seropositive.

The V call is TRBV30, the J call TRBJ2-1, with 8 bases lining up with TRBD2. CDR3 length: 13 amino acids. Germline trimming cut 0 bases from V and 8 bases from J; bases unmatched to any gene: 3. The germline gives CDR1 GTSNPN, CDR2 SVGIG (reference sequence). This CDR3 is CAWSVSGGYEQFF. CDR3 DNA sequence: TGTGCCTGGAGTGTATCGGGAGGGTATGAGCAGTTCTTC.

The chain is built from TRBV30 and TRBJ2-5; the D gene is possibly TRBD2 (6 bases). Trimming took 2 bases from V and 2 from J, leaving 12 bases between them. CDR3 size: 14 residues. Germline V gene lookup returns CDR1 GTSNPN and CDR2 SVGIG (reference sequence). The CDR3 protein is CAWSPGTSQETQYF. DNA of the CDR3: TGTGCCTGGAGTCCAGGGACTTCGCAAGAGACCCAGTACTTC.

This clone was counted between two and nine times. This chain connects TRBV11-2 to TRBJ1-5; 11 nucleotides align to TRBD1. Germline CDR1 reads SGHAT; CDR2 reads FQNNGV. The CDR3 totals 15 residues. V gave up 4 bases and J gave up 9 bases; unmatched junction bases: 8. DNA for the CDR3: TGTGCCAGCAGCTCGGACAGGGGGCCTGTCATGCCCCAGCATTTT. It specifies CASSSDRGPVMPQHF. Combining the CDR3 with reference TRBV11-2 and TRBJ1-5 gives the whole variable domain EAGVAQSPRYKIIEKRQSVAFWCNPISGHATLYWYQQILGQGPKLLIQFQNNGVVDDSQLPKDRFSAERLKGVDSTLKIQPAKLEDSAVYLCASSSDRGPVMPQHFGDGTRLSIL.